A selection of T cell receptor beta chains follows, all from one sample in a study of control samples from healthy donors and cancer patients. Assay: immunoSEQ multiplex PCR; the TCRdb copy retains only in-frame clones and omits some. This table holds about 230,000 clones, roughly 80% found once. Sequenced material: PBMCs. The receptors stem from a woman aged 55 to 70 with lung cancer. CDR3s include the opening cysteine and the closing phenylalanine or tryptophan. D genes are given only for firm matches. Size is stated for part of the rows, as once, few or many counts, or as a class when the clone is expanded.

j_call | clone_size | v_call | d_call | cdr3_aa | cdr3_nt
TRBJ2-2 | - | TRBV5-4 | - | CASSPFRVTGELFF | TGTGCCAGCAGCCCGTTCAGGGTAACCGGGGAGCTGTTTTTT
TRBJ1-5 | many | TRBV7-8 | - | CASSQDRFARPQHF | TGTGCCAGCAGCCAAGACAGGTTTGCGCGGCCCCAGCATTTT
TRBJ1-2 | - | TRBV5-4 | - | CASSLSGTEFGYTF | TGTGCCAGCAGCTTGAGCGGAACCGAGTTCGGCTACACCTTC
TRBJ2-7 | - | TRBV7-2 | - | CASRPGTVSYEQYF | TGTGCCAGCAGGCCCGGGACGGTATCCTACGAGCAGTACTTC
TRBJ1-6 | - | TRBV3-1/TRBV3-2 | TRBD1 | CASSSPKGAPLHF | TGTGCCAGCAGCAGCCCCAAGGGGGCCCCCCTCCACTTT
TRBJ2-1 | - | TRBV28 | TRBD2 | CASSLTGLAGGPENEQFF | TGTGCCAGCAGTTTGACAGGACTAGCGGGAGGGCCGGAAAATGAGCAGTTCTTC
TRBJ1-2 | - | TRBV10-3 | TRBD1 | CATSPGTGGISNYGYTF | TGTGCCACCAGTCCCGGGACAGGGGGCATATCTAACTATGGCTACACCTTC
TRBJ2-3 | - | TRBV29-1 | TRBD1 | CSIGQGRLTDTQYF | TGCAGTATTGGACAGGGCAGGCTCACAGATACGCAGTATTTT
TRBJ2-2 | - | TRBV3-1/TRBV3-2 | - | CASSQEGRELFF | TGTGCCAGCAGCCAAGAAGGACGGGAGCTGTTTTTT
TRBJ2-1 | - | TRBV18 | TRBD1 | CASSEGQGSYNEQFF | TGTGCCAGCTCGGAAGGACAGGGATCCTACAATGAGCAGTTCTTC
TRBJ2-2 | - | TRBV5-1 | - | CASSLSRLTNTGELFF | TGCGCCAGCAGCTTATCCAGACTGACTAACACCGGGGAGCTGTTTTTT
TRBJ2-3 | few | TRBV5-1 | - | CASSSGSSDTQYF | TGCGCCAGCAGCTCAGGGAGCTCAGATACGCAGTATTTT
TRBJ2-5 | few | TRBV5-1 | TRBD2 | CASSRTSEETQYF | TGCGCCAGCAGCCGGACTAGTGAGGAGACCCAGTACTTC